A selection of T cell receptor beta chains follows, all from one sample in a study of cytomegalovirus exposure and HLA in healthy donors. Sequenced by immunoSEQ multiplex PCR; TCRdb stores in-frame clones only, minus some. The data contain around 300,000 clones, 65% to 90% of them singletons. Sequencing input: PBMCs. The receptors derive from a woman between 18 and 29 years old in good health and CMV-seronegative. The CDR3 runs from the conserved cysteine through the conserved F or W. The D gene is left open where the match is weak. A row's size may be missing; if present it is once, few, many or a size class.

J: TRBJ2-1
V: TRBV5-1
D: TRBD2
size: -
CDR3: CASSPPGLAGREQFF
DNA: TGCGCCAGCAGCCCACCGGGACTAGCGGGACGAGAGCAGTTCTTC

J: TRBJ2-7
V: TRBV7-8
D: TRBD1
size: few
CDR3: CASSLRQGSYEQYF
DNA: TGTGCCAGCAGCCTCCGACAGGGTTCCTACGAGCAGTACTTC

J: TRBJ1-6
V: TRBV7-9
D: TRBD1
size: -
CDR3: CASSLAGTGGFSYNSPLHF
DNA: TGTGCCAGCAGCTTAGCCGGGACAGGGGGCTTCTCCTATAATTCACCCCTCCACTTT

J: TRBJ2-2
V: TRBV18
D: -
size: -
CDR3: CASSPTAGTGELFF
DNA: TGTGCCAGCTCACCTACGGCAGGGACCGGGGAGCTGTTTTTT

J: TRBJ2-1
V: TRBV30
D: -
size: -
CDR3: CACQKASKGNEQFF
DNA: TGTGCCTGCCAAAAAGCATCCAAGGGGAATGAGCAGTTCTTC

J: TRBJ2-5
V: TRBV9
D: -
size: -
CDR3: CASSVSQGRAQETQYF
DNA: TGTGCCAGCAGCGTATCCCAGGGAAGGGCCCAAGAGACCCAGTACTTC

J: TRBJ1-5
V: TRBV7-6
D: -
size: -
CDR3: CASSLGQRYSNQPQHF
DNA: TGTGCCAGCAGCTTAGGACAGAGGTATAGCAATCAGCCCCAGCATTTT

J: TRBJ2-7
V: TRBV4-1
D: -
size: -
CDR3: CASSQVTANEQYF
DNA: TGCGCCAGCAGCCAAGTGACAGCTAACGAGCAGTACTTC

J: TRBJ1-2
V: TRBV6-4
D: -
size: few
CDR3: CASSDLPRGNGYTF
DNA: TGTGCCAGCAGTGATCTCCCTAGGGGAAACGGCTACACCTTC

J: TRBJ2-2
V: TRBV28
D: -
size: -
CDR3: CASSFGGGELFF
DNA: TGTGCCAGCAGTTTCGGGGGAGGGGAGCTGTTTTTT

J: TRBJ2-7
V: TRBV4-1
D: -
size: -
CDR3: CASSHYRGGPIYEQYF
DNA: TGCGCCAGCAGCCACTATCGAGGAGGACCAATCTACGAGCAGTACTTC